There are a few counts of the clone carrying this T cell receptor beta chain. This may stem from a read error, because a much larger clone lies one nucleotide away. Samples came from axillary lymph nodes draining the breast cancer. TCRdb processed the multiplex PCR reads anew with MiXCR; each CDR3 protein has one entry. The sample holds under 250,000 distinct CDR3 sequences; approximately 29% are singletons and the top ten take more than 1.3%. These data belong to a study of breast tumors, draining lymph nodes, adjacent tissues. Germline-derived CDR1 and CDR2 are DFQATT and SNEGSKA (reference sequence). CDR3 length equals 12 residues.

The TCR sequence derives from a female donor with breast cancer. Some clones in this sample may be carry-over from other donors' samples. The gene calls are TRBV20-1 and TRBJ2-5, with D hard to call. Sequenced: axillary lymph node tissue. CDR3 in amino acids: CSAKVSGETPYF. CDR3 coding DNA: TGCAGTGCCAAGGTCTCAGGAGAGACCCCGTACTTC.